One and the same sample provided the 25 T cell receptor beta chains below, sequenced in a study of blood T cell repertoires in COVID-19. Profiled with immunoSEQ multiplex PCR; TCRdb holds only in-frame clones, not every one. The repertoire holds more than 90,000 clones, 87% seen once, with 7.7% in the top ten. Sequenced material: peripheral blood. The source is a human donor in a cohort sampled during active COVID-19.

This chain uses TRBV5-1 with TRBJ2-2; TRBD1 might be the D (6 bases). The CDR3 loop spans 14 amino acids. Looked up from germline, CDR1 is SGHRS and CDR2 is YFSETQ. Trimming took 4 bases from V and 4 from J, leaving 11 bases between them. CDR3 in amino acids: CASSTRTATGELFF. The CDR3 nucleotides read TGCGCCAGCAGCACCCGGACAGCCACCGGGGAGCTGTTTTTT.

This chain's CDR3 is CASGRRGRSNQPQHF. CDR3 nucleotides: TGCGCCAGCGGGCGGAGGGGTCGGAGCAATCAGCCCCAGCATTTT. The chain couples TRBV10-2 to TRBJ1-5; perhaps TRBD1 as D (5 bases). Trimming left V 8 bases short and J 1 base short, with 15 bases between. The CDR3 is 15 residues long. Looked up from germline, CDR1 is WSHSY and CDR2 is SAAADI.

J is TRBJ1-4 and V is TRBV7-9; weak D call: TRBD1 (5 bases). The germline gives CDR1 SEHNR, CDR2 FQNEAQ (reference sequence). The V end was cut by 3 bases, the J end by 4 bases, with 9 bases between. The CDR3 totals 14 residues. CDR3 DNA: TGTGCCAGCAGCTTGGGGCACAGTAATGAAAAACTGTTTTTT. This sequence encodes CASSLGHSNEKLFF.

The chain has TRBV5-1 and TRBJ2-7; 8 bases fit TRBD1. In germline, CDR1 is SGHRS, CDR2 YFSETQ. Germline trimming cut 0 bases from V and 7 bases from J; bases unmatched to any gene: 9. This CDR3 is 15 amino acids long. In DNA, the CDR3 is TGCGCCAGCAGCTTGGCCAGGACAGGGTCTAGTGAGCAGTACTTC. Amino acid sequence: CASSLARTGSSEQYF.

This clone was counted between two and nine times. The chain employs TRBV6-5 and TRBJ2-1; TRBD1 is a possible D gene (5 bases). Per germline, CDR1 MNHEY and CDR2 SVGAGI. V lost 9 bases and J 5 bases, leaving 17 bases between the germline ends. The CDR3 is 14 residues long. The CDR3 is CASWGGRPNNEQFF. The CDR3, as DNA: TGTGCCAGTTGGGGCGGCCGACCCAACAATGAGCAGTTCTTC.

The chain joins TRBV18 to TRBJ2-1; D remains ambiguous. V shed 0 bases and J shed 0 bases, with 9 bases lying between them. This CDR3 comprises 16 residues. Germline CDR1 is KGHSH and CDR2 is LQKENI. The CDR3 reads CASSPPRSSSYNEQFF. The CDR3 DNA reads TGTGCCAGCTCACCACCGAGGTCAAGCTCCTACAATGAGCAGTTCTTC.

The chain is built from TRBV30 and TRBJ1-6; perhaps TRBD1 as D (6 bases). Germline CDR1 is GTSNPN and CDR2 is SVGIG (reference sequence). Trimming shortened V by 0 bases and J by 7 bases, and 13 bases separated the two germline ends. The CDR3 totals 15 residues. CDR3 amino acids: CAWSVLTGSNSPLHF. CDR3 DNA: TGTGCCTGGAGTGTACTCACAGGGAGCAATTCACCCCTCCACTTT.

This clone was picked up one time. J is TRBJ2-2 and V is TRBV28; 9 nucleotides line up with TRBD1. This CDR3 comprises 17 residues. V trimming: 0 bases; J trimming: 6 bases; junction bases outside the gene matches: 8. Germline CDR1 and CDR2: MDHEN and SYDVKM. The CDR3 spells CASSLWALDRGPGELFF. For the CDR3, the DNA is TGTGCCAGCAGTTTATGGGCCCTGGACAGGGGACCCGGGGAGCTGTTTTTT.

The gene calls are TRBV19 and TRBJ2-3; 9 positions match TRBD1. CDR1 LNHDA and CDR2 SQIVND come from the germline V gene (reference sequence). J lost 3 bases, V lost 5 bases, and 3 bases had no gene match. This CDR3 is 14 amino acids long. The CDR3 sequence: CASSPGQGTDTQYF. Here the CDR3 DNA reads TGTGCCAGTAGTCCCGGACAGGGGACAGATACGCAGTATTTT. Supplemented by reference TRBV19 and TRBJ2-3, the full variable domain reads DGGITQSPKYLFRKEGQNVTLSCEQNLNHDAMYWYRQDPGQGLRLIYYSQIVNDFQKGDIAEGYSVSREKKESFPLTVTSAQKNPTAFYLCASSPGQGTDTQYFGPGTRLTVL.

The chain has TRBV5-1 and TRBJ2-5, with D possibly being TRBD1 (5 bases). V gave up 4 bases and J gave up 2 bases, with 15 bases separating them. CDR1 and CDR2 (germline): SGHRS, YFSETQ. The CDR3 covers 15 residues. The CDR3 nucleotides read TGCGCCAGCAGCCCTCAACCGACAGTGCAAGAGACCCAGTACTTC. This gives the protein CASSPQPTVQETQYF.

The chain is built from TRBV18 and TRBJ1-1, with TRBD1 as a possible D gene (6 bases). Germline V gives CDR1 KGHSH, CDR2 LQKENI. V was clipped by 3 bases and J by 2 bases, with 16 bases between them. CDR3 length equals 16 residues. The CDR3 DNA sequence: TGTGCCAGCTCACCCCCCGGGGGGACACCTAACACTGAAGCTTTCTTT. This gives the protein CASSPPGGTPNTEAFF. Full variable domain (remainder filled in from reference TRBV18 and TRBJ1-1): NAGVMQNPRHLVRRRGQEARLRCSPMKGHSHVYWYRQLPEEGLKFMVYLQKENIIDESGMPKERFSAEFPKEGPSILRIQQVVRGDSAAYFCASSPPGGTPNTEAFFGQGTRLTVV.

The chain uses TRBV5-4 and TRBJ2-3, with TRBD2 identical over 12 bases. The V gene's germline CDR1 is SGHNT and CDR2 YYREEE (reference sequence). The V and J ends lost 5 bases and 5 bases, in that order; junction bases with no gene match: 15. The CDR3 extends over 18 amino acids. CDR3 in DNA: TGTGCCAGCAGTCCGACTAGCGGGGGCCCCATCCGTGGAGATACGCAGTATTTT. Translation gives CASSPTSGGPIRGDTQYF.

This clone appeared once. The chain couples TRBV19 to TRBJ2-1; 9 bases align to TRBD2. CDR3 size: 14 residues. Germline-derived CDR1 and CDR2 are LNHDA and SQIVND (reference sequence). Unmatched junction bases numbered 8, after V lost 7 bases and J lost 7 bases. The chain's CDR3 is CASTGREGYNEQFF. The CDR3 DNA follows: TGTGCCAGTACAGGGCGGGAGGGTTATAATGAGCAGTTCTTC.

This chain links TRBV6-5 with TRBJ2-7, with 10 nucleotides matching TRBD1. This CDR3 is 15 amino acids long. In germline, CDR1 is MNHEY, CDR2 SVGAGI. V gave up 5 bases and J gave up 3 bases; unmatched junction bases: 7. The DNA of the CDR3 is TGTGCCAGCAGTACGTCCGGGACAGGGGACTACGAGCAGTACTTC. This gives the protein CASSTSGTGDYEQYF.

This rearrangement joins TRBV7-2 to TRBJ2-7, with TRBD2 matching over 10 bases. Germline CDR1 reads SGHTA; CDR2 reads FQGNSA. After removal of 8 bases from V and 0 bases from J, the junction contained 4 bases not matched to a gene. The CDR3 is 14 residues long. The CDR3 here is CASGVAGGSYEQYF. Here the CDR3 DNA reads TGTGCCAGCGGAGTAGCGGGGGGCTCCTACGAGCAGTACTTC.

The V call is TRBV5-1, the J call TRBJ1-1; D ambiguous. Trimming removed 0 bases from V and 5 bases from J, with 8 bases in between. The CDR3 sequence is 13 residues long. Germline CDR1 and CDR2: SGHRS and YFSETQ. CDR3 protein: CASSLGRGTEAFF. The CDR3 DNA sequence: TGCGCCAGCAGCTTGGGTCGCGGGACTGAAGCTTTCTTT.

The V call is TRBV27, the J call TRBJ1-1, with TRBD1 as a possible D gene (5 bases). CDR3 length equals 13 residues. The germline V gene has CDR1 MNHEY and CDR2 SMNVEV (reference sequence). Trimming took off 4 bases at V and 10 bases at J, with 16 bases between the two ends. CDR3 in amino acids: CASSSKPGIRAFF. The DNA for the CDR3 is TGTGCCAGCAGTTCTAAACCAGGGATAAGAGCTTTCTTT.

This sequence joins TRBV5-1 and TRBJ2-5, with 7 nucleotides matching TRBD2. CDR1 is SGHRS, CDR2 YFSETQ, per germline. With 7 bases clipped from V and 4 bases from J, the junction kept 10 bases outside the gene matches. The CDR3 runs to 14 residues. CDR3 amino acids: CASYPPGGLETQYF. CDR3 sequence (DNA): TGCGCCAGCTATCCCCCGGGGGGACTAGAGACCCAGTACTTC.

This sequence joins TRBV10-2 and TRBJ2-7; 10 nucleotides align to TRBD1. With 8 bases clipped from V and 1 base from J, the junction kept 8 bases outside the gene matches. The length of the CDR3 is 15 residues. The germline CDR1 and CDR2 sequences are WSHSY and SAAADI. Here the CDR3 reads CASRQGAPFSYEQYF. The CDR3 nucleotides read TGCGCCAGCCGACAGGGGGCCCCCTTTTCCTACGAGCAGTACTTC.

The chain is built from TRBV18 and TRBJ2-2, with 10 bases fitting TRBD1. In germline, CDR1 is KGHSH, CDR2 LQKENI. Trimming at V came to 2 bases and at J to 6 bases, leaving 3 bases not matched to a gene. CDR3 size: 15 residues. DNA of the CDR3: TGTGCCAGCTCACCAGGACAGGGGGTTGCCGGGGAGCTGTTTTTT. It yields the protein CASSPGQGVAGELFF.

Written as DNA, the CDR3 is TGTGCCAGCAGCTACCGGACAACCGGGACTAGCGGGGTTAATGAGCAGTTCTTC. It yields the protein CASSYRTTGTSGVNEQFF. V is TRBV7-8 and J is TRBJ2-1, with 13 bases matching TRBD2. Germline V gene lookup returns CDR1 SGHVS and CDR2 FQNEAQ. The CDR3 sequence is 18 residues long. The ends lost 4 bases at V and 7 bases at J; junction bases unmatched: 13.

This clone was seen once. J is TRBJ1-5 and V is TRBV19; a weak D match, TRBD1 (6 bases). Trimming removed 5 bases at V and 5 bases at J, with 16 bases between. This CDR3 spans 15 amino acids. Germline assignment: CDR1 LNHDA and CDR2 SQIVND (reference sequence). This chain's CDR3 is CASSSRQVVDQPQHF. The CDR3 DNA sequence: TGTGCCAGTAGTTCGCGACAGGTAGTGGATCAGCCCCAGCATTTT.

The genes are TRBV28 and TRBJ1-5; D perhaps matches TRBD1 (5 bases). V lost 6 bases and J 3 bases, leaving 12 bases between the germline ends. Per germline, CDR1 MDHEN and CDR2 SYDVKM. CDR3 length: 14 amino acids. CDR3 loop: CASSRGGDNQPQHF. The CDR3 nucleotides read TGTGCCAGCAGCCGTGGGGGGGACAATCAGCCCCAGCATTTT.

The rearrangement links TRBV29-1 to TRBJ1-1; possibly TRBD1 for D (6 bases). Germline loops: CDR1 SQVTM, CDR2 ANQGSEA. The CDR3 runs 14 residues. V lost 4 bases and J lost 5, with 17 bases in between. CDR3 sequence (DNA): TGCAGCGTTGGAACCAGGGGAATCGTGACTGAAGCTTTCTTT. This gives the protein CSVGTRGIVTEAFF. Complete variable domain (other parts from reference TRBV29-1 and TRBJ1-1): SAVISQKPSRDICQRGTSLTIQCQVDSQVTMMFWYRQQPGQSLTLIATANQGSEATYESGFVIDKFPISRPNLTFSTLTVSNMSPEDSSIYLCSVGTRGIVTEAFFGQGTRLTVV.

The chain is built from TRBV27 and TRBJ1-1; D gene ambiguous. Trimming cost V 8 bases and J 4 bases, with 17 bases left between them. The CDR3 sequence is 14 residues long. Germline V lookup: CDR1 MNHEY, CDR2 SMNVEV (reference sequence). This chain's CDR3 is CASLGRPSGTEAFF. CDR3 coding DNA: TGTGCCAGCCTTGGGAGGCCCTCGGGCACTGAAGCTTTCTTT.